This TCR beta chain was profiled in a study of cytomegalovirus exposure and HLA in healthy donors. A remark on this clone: Its antigen is still unknown.

Germline V lookup: CDR1 LNHDA, CDR2 SQIVND (reference sequence). Germline trimming cut 5 bases from V and 13 bases from J; bases unmatched to any gene: 9. The CDR3 length is 12 residues. The study ran its PCR with 60 Vbeta and 13 Jbeta primers. Only in-frame clones appear in the TCRdb table, and some are missing; sequencing was by immunoSEQ multiplex PCR. In the table there are 100,000 to 120,000 clones, approximately 80% of which are singletons. Study results and limitations: Presence/absence analyses treated sequencing depth as roughly uniform across donors.

The source is a man aged 30 to 39 in good health and CMV-seropositive. Sequenced sample: PBMCs. The chain recombines TRBV19 with TRBJ1-2; TRBD1 matches 8 bases. The CDR3 coding sequence is TGTGCCAGTAGTCCAACGACAGGGGTCTTCACCTTC. It is translated as CASSPTTGVFTF.